These T cell receptor beta chains were read from a single sample in a study of blood T cell repertoires in COVID-19. Here immunoSEQ multiplex PCR was the method, and the copy in TCRdb shows in-frame clones only, minus some. This sample carries approximately 500,000 clones, approximately 88% of them seen once, and the ten largest clones take 7.5% to 9.5%. Sequencing used peripheral blood. These receptors came from a woman in her fifties or sixties with COVID-19, enrolled during active disease. Each CDR3 is given with its conserved first and last residue. The order of the fields is clone size, J gene, D gene, V gene, CDR3 DNA, CDR3 protein. A D gene is named only where the DNA matches it firmly. Clone size appears in some rows only: once, few, many, or a class for an expanded clone.

few	TRBJ1-3	.	TRBV6-2/TRBV6-3	TGTGCCAGCAGTTACTTGTCAGGGGGAAACACCATATATTTT	CASSYLSGGNTIYF
.	TRBJ1-1	.	TRBV5-1	TGCGCCAGCACACAGGACAGGAACACTGAAGCTTTCTTT	CASTQDRNTEAFF
.	TRBJ1-6	.	TRBV11-3	TGTGCCAGCAGCTTAAGTAGCCTTAACAATTCACCCCTCCACTTT	CASSLSSLNNSPLHF
.	TRBJ1-6	.	TRBV6-6	TGTGCCAGCAGTTACTCGTCACGGGTTGATTCACCCCTCCACTTT	CASSYSSRVDSPLHF
.	TRBJ1-1	.	TRBV6-4	TGTGCCAGCGGGATGACAGAGAACACTGAAGCTTTCTTT	CASGMTENTEAFF
.	TRBJ1-6	TRBD1	TRBV30	TGTGCCTGGGGCCGGGACAGCAGCTCCTATAATTCACCCCTCCACTTT	CAWGRDSSSYNSPLHF
.	TRBJ2-7	TRBD1	TRBV5-1	TGCGCCAGCAGCTTGGGCCAGGGGGAACCCTACGAGCAGTACTTC	CASSLGQGEPYEQYF
.	TRBJ2-7	.	TRBV5-4	TGTGCCAGCAGCATCGACCCGAGGTACGAGCAGTACTTC	CASSIDPRYEQYF
.	TRBJ2-5	.	TRBV9	TGTGCCAGCAGCGGGAGCATGAAAGAGACCCAGTACTTC	CASSGSMKETQYF
.	TRBJ1-2	.	TRBV30	TGTGCCTTTCTGAATCACGACTCTAACTATGGCTACACCTTC	CAFLNHDSNYGYTF
once	TRBJ1-1	.	TRBV6-5	TGTGCCAGCAGTACTGGTCTCTCTGAAGCTTTCTTT	CASSTGLSEAFF
.	TRBJ1-2	.	TRBV29-1	TGCAGCGTTGAAGATGAGGGCCGGCGCTACACCTTC	CSVEDEGRRYTF
.	TRBJ2-7	TRBD1	TRBV9	TGTGCCAGCAGCGATGGGGAGGACAGGGATAACGAGCAGTACTTC	CASSDGEDRDNEQYF
.	TRBJ2-2	TRBD1	TRBV29-1	TGCAGCGCGAGCGCCGGGACAGTTGACACCGGGGAGCTGTTTTTT	CSASAGTVDTGELFF
.	TRBJ1-6	.	TRBV15	TGTGCCACCAGCAGGCTAGGTAATTCACCCCTCCACTTT	CATSRLGNSPLHF
.	TRBJ1-2	.	TRBV5-1	TGCGCCAGCAGCCCGGGGCTGGGGGGGTTCTATGGCTACACCTTC	CASSPGLGGFYGYTF
.	TRBJ1-2	.	TRBV27	TGTGCCAGCAGTCCGCGTAAATTGCACCTCCGTCAGGGGACCTCGTACGGCTACACCTTC	CASSPRKLHLRQGTSYGYTF
once	TRBJ1-5	TRBD1	TRBV28	TGTGCCCACCTTACAGGGGCCCCTCCTAATCAGCCCCAGCATTTT	CAHLTGAPPNQPQHF
.	TRBJ2-7	TRBD2	TRBV27	TGTGCCAGCAGTTTACTAGCGGGGGGGTACTACGAGCAGTACTTC	CASSLLAGGYYEQYF
.	TRBJ1-2	.	TRBV5-6	TGTGCCAGCAGCTTATTAGAGAGTGATAACTATGGCTACACCTTC	CASSLLESDNYGYTF